One TCR beta chain is described in this entry. Its antigen is as yet unknown. The CDR3 covers 13 residues. J was trimmed by 7 bases and V by 4 bases; bases with no gene match: 3. Germline CDR1 reads SGHRS; CDR2 reads YFSETQ. The sample is drawn from a study of cytomegalovirus exposure and HLA in healthy donors. General study points: It was in a later analysis that TCR association rates were seen to vary by HLA locus, highest for DRB1 and lowest for HLA-C.

Both 60 Vbeta primers and 13 Jbeta primers went into the PCR. Assay: immunoSEQ multiplex PCR; the TCRdb copy retains only in-frame clones and omits some. In the table there are about 120,000 clones, approximately 78% of which are singletons. This receptor was obtained from a man in his forties or fifties in good health and CMV-seronegative. Sequenced: PBMCs. The chain uses TRBV5-1 and TRBJ1-5; 9 nucleotides line up with TRBD1. CDR3 region: CASSPGTGQPQHF. The CDR3 region has the DNA TGCGCCAGCAGCCCCGGGACAGGGCAGCCCCAGCATTTT.